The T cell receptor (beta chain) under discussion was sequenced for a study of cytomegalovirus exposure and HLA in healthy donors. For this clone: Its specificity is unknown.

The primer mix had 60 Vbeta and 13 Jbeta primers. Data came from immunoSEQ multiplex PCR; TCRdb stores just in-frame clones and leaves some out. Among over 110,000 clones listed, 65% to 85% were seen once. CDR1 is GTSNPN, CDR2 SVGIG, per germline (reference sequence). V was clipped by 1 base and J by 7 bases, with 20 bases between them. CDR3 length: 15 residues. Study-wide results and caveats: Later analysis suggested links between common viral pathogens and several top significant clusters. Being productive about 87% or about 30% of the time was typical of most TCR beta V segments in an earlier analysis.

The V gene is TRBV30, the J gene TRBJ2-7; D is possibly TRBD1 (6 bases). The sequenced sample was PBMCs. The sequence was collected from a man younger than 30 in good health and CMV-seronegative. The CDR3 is CAWSDRVLVGREQYF. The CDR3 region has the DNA TGTGCCTGGAGTGACAGGGTGTTGGTCGGGCGGGAGCAGTACTTC.